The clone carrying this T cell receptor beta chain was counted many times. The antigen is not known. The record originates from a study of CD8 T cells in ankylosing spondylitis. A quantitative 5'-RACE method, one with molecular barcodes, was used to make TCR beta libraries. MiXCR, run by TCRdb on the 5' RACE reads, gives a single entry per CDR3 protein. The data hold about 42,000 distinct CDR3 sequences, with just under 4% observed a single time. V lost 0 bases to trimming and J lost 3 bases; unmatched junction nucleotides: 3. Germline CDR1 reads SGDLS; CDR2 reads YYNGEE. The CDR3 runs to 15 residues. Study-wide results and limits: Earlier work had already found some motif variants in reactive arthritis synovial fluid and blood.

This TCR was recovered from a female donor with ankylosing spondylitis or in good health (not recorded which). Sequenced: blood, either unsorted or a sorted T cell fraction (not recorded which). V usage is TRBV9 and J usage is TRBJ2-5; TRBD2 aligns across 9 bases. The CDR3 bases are TGTGCCAGCAGCGTAGGAGCGGGGGGAAAAGAGACCCAGTACTTC. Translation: CASSVGAGGKETQYF.